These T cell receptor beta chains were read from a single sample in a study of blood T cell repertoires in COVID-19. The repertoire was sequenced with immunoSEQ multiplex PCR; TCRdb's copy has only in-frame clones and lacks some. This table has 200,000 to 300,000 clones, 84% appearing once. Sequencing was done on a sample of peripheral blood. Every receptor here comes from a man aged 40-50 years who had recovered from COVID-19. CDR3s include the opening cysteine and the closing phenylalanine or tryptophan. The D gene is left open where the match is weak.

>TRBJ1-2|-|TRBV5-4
CASSLSPDYGYTF
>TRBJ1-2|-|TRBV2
CASSLLQGTNYGYTF
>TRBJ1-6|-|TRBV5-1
CASSLRASLGDSPLHF
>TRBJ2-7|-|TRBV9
CASSVGQSYYEQYF
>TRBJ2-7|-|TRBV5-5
CASSLAVGGEQYF
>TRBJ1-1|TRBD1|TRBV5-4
CASSFNRGDTEAFF
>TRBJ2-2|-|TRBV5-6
CASRIREAGELFF
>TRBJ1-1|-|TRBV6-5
CASSDRMNTEAFF
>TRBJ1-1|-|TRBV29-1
CSVEFGRGAFF
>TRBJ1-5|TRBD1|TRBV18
CASSPGQGGNQPQHF
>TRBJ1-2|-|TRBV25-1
CASSDFYGYTF
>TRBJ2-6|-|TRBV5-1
CASSPTVSGANVLTF
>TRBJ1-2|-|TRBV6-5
CASSYLKTGAYYGYTF
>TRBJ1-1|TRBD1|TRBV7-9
CASSSFWDREAFF
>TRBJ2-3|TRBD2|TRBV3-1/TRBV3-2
CASSQDPGLADPGTDTQYF
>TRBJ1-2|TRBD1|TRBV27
CASSASTGELNYGYTF
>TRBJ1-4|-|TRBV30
CAWSVAGTVNEKLFF
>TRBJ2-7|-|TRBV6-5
CASSREHSYEQYF
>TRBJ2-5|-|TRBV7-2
CASSPSSETQYF
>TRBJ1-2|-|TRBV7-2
CASSLGGIYGYTF
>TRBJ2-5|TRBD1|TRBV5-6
CASSYDREETQYF
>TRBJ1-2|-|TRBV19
CASNPSANYGYTF
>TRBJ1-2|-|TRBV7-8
CASSLGAGYGYTF
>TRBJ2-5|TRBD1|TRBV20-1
CSASIGGLETQYF
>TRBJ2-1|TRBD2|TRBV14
CASSQTLTSGRRDEQFF
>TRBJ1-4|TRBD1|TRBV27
CASTGGSNEKLFF
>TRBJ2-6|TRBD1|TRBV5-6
CASSFTGAGANVLTF
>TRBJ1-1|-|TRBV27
CASSFTVNTEAFF
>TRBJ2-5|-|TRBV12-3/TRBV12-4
CASRRRGQETQYF
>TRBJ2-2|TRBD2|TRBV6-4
CASRTSDTGELFF
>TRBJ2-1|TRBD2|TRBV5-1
CASSKGLAGDLNEQFF
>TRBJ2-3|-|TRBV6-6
CASSYLPQGRTDTQYF
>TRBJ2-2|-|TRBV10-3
CAIRTGSGELFF
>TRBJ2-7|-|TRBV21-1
CASSKGANYEQYF
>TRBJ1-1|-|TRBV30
CAWGDIAEAFF
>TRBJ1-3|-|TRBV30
CAWRSIGQLGNTIYF
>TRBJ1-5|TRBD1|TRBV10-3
CATRTGLNSNQPQHF
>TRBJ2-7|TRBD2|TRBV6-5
CASSLAGGYEQYF
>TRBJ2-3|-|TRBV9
CASSATSVGTDTQYF
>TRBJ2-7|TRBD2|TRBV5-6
CASSISGEVYEQYF
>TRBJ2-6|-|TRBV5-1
CASSADGVGGSGANVLTF
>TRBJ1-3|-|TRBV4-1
CASSQPGMRNTIYF
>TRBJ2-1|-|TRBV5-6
CASSLGRAYNEQFF
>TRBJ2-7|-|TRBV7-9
CASSLSRASWSSYEQYF
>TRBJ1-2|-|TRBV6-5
CASTPGVRGGYTF